The 32 T cell receptor beta chains presented below share a single source sample, sequenced in a study of technical replicates of blood from several donors. Method: immunoSEQ multiplex PCR; TCRdb's copy keeps in-frame clones and lacks some. Among just over 95,000 clones listed, less than 95% were seen once. Sequencing was performed on T cells isolated from PBMCs. Receptors originate from a human donor in good health.

The V and J genes are TRBV29-1 and TRBJ2-3; D gene ambiguous. From germline, CDR1 is SQVTM and CDR2 ANQGSEA. V was clipped by 0 bases and J by 3 bases, with 4 bases between them. The CDR3 totals 12 residues. Written as DNA, the CDR3 is TGCAGCGTTGAAGATTCGACAGATACGCAGTATTTT. This sequence encodes CSVEDSTDTQYF.

The DNA for the CDR3 is TGTGCCAGCAGCTTAAGCTATCAGCCCCAGCATTTT. This codes for CASSLSYQPQHF. The V and J genes are TRBV7-9 and TRBJ1-5; D is uncertain. Trimming left V 2 bases short and J 5 bases short, with 4 bases between. Germline-derived CDR1 and CDR2 are SEHNR and FQNEAQ (reference sequence). This CDR3 comprises 12 residues.

J is TRBJ2-2 and V is TRBV27, with D perhaps TRBD1 (6 bases). V lost 4 bases and J 6 bases, leaving 15 bases between the germline ends. This CDR3 has 15 amino acids. Per germline, CDR1 MNHEY and CDR2 SMNVEV (reference sequence). The CDR3 DNA is TGTGCCAGCAGTTCCGAACAGGGAAAACCCGGGGAGCTGTTTTTT. Translating it yields CASSSEQGKPGELFF.

The chain uses TRBV27 and TRBJ2-3, with 9 bases identical to TRBD2. There are 17 residues in the CDR3. Germline V gives CDR1 MNHEY, CDR2 SMNVEV (reference sequence). J lost 3 bases, V lost 3 bases, and 10 bases had no gene match. The CDR3 spells CASSLHLRLAVTDTQYF. DNA for the CDR3: TGTGCCAGCAGTTTGCACTTGAGACTAGCGGTTACAGATACGCAGTATTTT.

This clone appeared a single time. J is TRBJ2-3 and V is TRBV7-3; TRBD2 matches 7 bases. V shed 5 bases and J 1 base; nucleotides not matched to a gene: 6. This CDR3 comprises 15 residues. Germline V gene data show CDR1 as SGHTA and CDR2 as FQGTGA. CDR3 bases: TGTGCCAGCAGCATCCAGGGAGGGGGCACAGATACGCAGTATTTT. Its protein is CASSIQGGGTDTQYF.

The chain recombines TRBV27 with TRBJ1-4, with TRBD1 matching 8 bases. CDR1 and CDR2 from the germline V gene are MNHEY and SMNVEV (reference sequence). This CDR3 contains 20 residues. Germline trimming cut 5 bases from V and 3 bases from J; bases unmatched to any gene: 20. CDR3 nucleotide sequence: TGTGCCAGCAGTGAATCGCTCTCCGGCTACCCGGGACAGGCTAATGAAAAACTGTTTTTT. Encoded protein: CASSESLSGYPGQANEKLFF.

V usage is TRBV28 and J usage is TRBJ1-5, with D perhaps TRBD1 (5 bases). The V and J ends lost 5 bases and 1 base respectively, with 6 bases between them. Germline V lookup: CDR1 MDHEN, CDR2 SYDVKM. This CDR3 contains 13 residues. As DNA, the CDR3 is TGTGCCAGCAGTAGGGGAAGCAATCAGCCCCAGCATTTT. Translated, it gives CASSRGSNQPQHF.

V usage is TRBV15 and J usage is TRBJ2-2; 7 bases are a match to TRBD2. CDR1 LNHNV and CDR2 YYDKDF come from the germline V gene (reference sequence). CDR3 size: 14 residues. V lost 3 bases, J lost 5 bases, and 3 bases stayed unmatched. The CDR3 loop reads CATSSGRETGELFF. CDR3 nucleotides: TGTGCCACCAGCAGCGGGCGGGAGACCGGGGAGCTGTTTTTT.

V and J are TRBV7-9 and TRBJ2-7; TRBD1 aligns across 8 bases. The CDR3 contains 17 residues. The ends lost 5 bases at V and 2 bases at J; junction bases unmatched: 14. In germline, CDR1 is SEHNR, CDR2 FQNEAQ (reference sequence). The CDR3 protein is CASSHLRAGGLTYEQYF. The CDR3 DNA follows: TGTGCCAGCAGCCACCTCAGGGCAGGGGGCCTCACCTACGAGCAGTACTTC.

The chain links TRBV28 to TRBJ1-2; D is possibly TRBD1 (6 bases). This CDR3 comprises 15 residues. V was pared by 5 bases and J by 3 bases, with 16 bases between. Germline CDR1 is MDHEN and CDR2 is SYDVKM. The CDR3 DNA reads as TGTGCCAGCAGTGATCACCTACAGGGATACTATGGCTACACCTTC. Translated, it gives CASSDHLQGYYGYTF.

The V gene is TRBV6-1, the J gene TRBJ2-7, with a possible D match to TRBD1 (5 bases). The V gene lost 7 bases and the J gene lost 11 bases, with 21 bases spanning the gap. The germline V gene encodes CDR1 MNHNS and CDR2 SASEGT. CDR3 length equals 13 residues. CDR3 in DNA: TGTGCCAGCAATCGAATCCCAGGGATTCAGGAGTACTTC. Protein sequence: CASNRIPGIQEYF.

V usage is TRBV28 and J usage is TRBJ2-1; 7 bases align to TRBD2. Germline CDR1 reads MDHEN; CDR2 reads SYDVKM. The CDR3 has 12 amino acids. Losses at the gene ends were 6 bases for V and 15 bases for J; bases not matched to a gene: 11. The CDR3 DNA is TGTGCCAGCAGCGGCGGGACTATAACATTGTTCTTC. It yields the protein CASSGGTITLFF.

The V and J genes are TRBV13 and TRBJ2-2, with a tentative D call TRBD2 (6 bases). Trimming left V 0 bases short and J 3 bases short, with 14 bases between. CDR1 and CDR2 from the germline V gene are PRHDT and FYEKMQ (reference sequence). The CDR3 is made up of 17 amino acids. This chain's CDR3 is CASSLGGRDWYTGELFF. Written as DNA, the CDR3 is TGTGCCAGCAGCTTAGGCGGGCGGGACTGGTACACCGGGGAGCTGTTTTTT.

V and J are TRBV9 and TRBJ2-3, with 8 bases that match TRBD1. The CDR3 runs 16 residues. The V segment lost 4 bases and the J segment 3 bases; nucleotides outside the gene matches: 10. In germline, CDR1 is SGDLS, CDR2 YYNGEE. Here the CDR3 DNA reads TGTGCCAGCAGCCCAAGGGACAGGCGGAGGACAGATACGCAGTATTTT. Protein product: CASSPRDRRRTDTQYF.

In its sample, this clone was seen once. The rearrangement links TRBV28 to TRBJ1-2; 8 bases are shared with TRBD1. The ends lost 8 bases at V and 2 bases at J; junction bases unmatched: 7. CDR1 and CDR2 (germline): MDHEN, SYDVKM. The CDR3 has 14 residues. CDR3 residues: CASLSGGTNYGYTF. The CDR3 nucleotides read TGTGCCAGCCTATCAGGGGGCACGAACTATGGCTACACCTTC.

The chain uses TRBV27 and TRBJ2-1; a weak D match, TRBD1 (5 bases). This CDR3 comprises 15 residues. V lost 8 bases and J 0 bases, leaving 14 bases between the germline ends. Germline V lookup: CDR1 MNHEY, CDR2 SMNVEV (reference sequence). DNA for the CDR3: TGTGCCAGCGGTAACAGGTTCGGCTCCTACAATGAGCAGTTCTTC. Its translation: CASGNRFGSYNEQFF.

The gene calls are TRBV28 and TRBJ1-5, with no clear D. Germline-derived CDR1 and CDR2 are MDHEN and SYDVKM. There are 14 residues in the CDR3. Trimming took off 6 bases at V and 0 bases at J, with 9 bases between the two ends. CDR3 in DNA: TGTGCCAGCAGGTTGGCCATTAGCAATCAGCCCCAGCATTTT. It yields the protein CASRLAISNQPQHF.

V usage is TRBV13 and J usage is TRBJ2-3; the match to TRBD2 covers 9 bases. CDR1 is PRHDT and CDR2 is FYEKMQ in the germline V gene (reference sequence). The CDR3 contains 15 residues. V lost 4 bases, J lost 4 bases, and 6 bases stayed unmatched. Here the CDR3 reads CASSSLAGASDTQYF. The CDR3 nucleotides are TGTGCCAGCAGCTCCTTAGCGGGAGCGTCAGATACGCAGTATTTT.

The chain combines TRBV11-2 with TRBJ1-1; 8 bases line up with TRBD1. Germline CDR1 SGHAT, CDR2 FQNNGV. The V gene end was trimmed by 5 bases and the J gene end by 5 bases; junction bases not matched to a gene: 7. The CDR3 runs 14 residues. This CDR3 reads CASSQDRAKTEAFF. The CDR3 DNA follows: TGTGCCAGCAGCCAGGACAGGGCGAAGACTGAAGCTTTCTTT. The full variable domain, with the rest looked up from reference TRBV11-2 and TRBJ1-1, is EAGVAQSPRYKIIEKRQSVAFWCNPISGHATLYWYQQILGQGPKLLIQFQNNGVVDDSQLPKDRFSAERLKGVDSTLKIQPAKLEDSAVYLCASSQDRAKTEAFFGQGTRLTVV.

The genes are TRBV23-1 and TRBJ2-7; perhaps TRBD2 as D (5 bases). TRBV23-1 has ORF status, its function being uncertain. V was clipped by 4 bases and J by 5 bases, with 21 bases between them. The CDR3 contains 16 residues. CDR3 amino acids: CASSRRPGSHLDEQYF. The CDR3 bases are TGCGCCAGCAGTCGGCGTCCGGGATCCCATTTGGACGAGCAGTACTTC.

The chain joins TRBV12-5 to TRBJ2-4; D might be TRBD1 (7 bases). Trimming left V 7 bases short and J 9 bases short, with 13 bases between. The germline V gene has CDR1 LGHNT and CDR2 FRNRAP. This CDR3 contains 12 residues. Here the CDR3 reads CASVYQGGIQYF. Written as DNA, the CDR3 is TGTGCTAGTGTTTACCAGGGGGGCATTCAGTACTTC.

The chain joins TRBV19 to TRBJ2-7; D is ambiguous. There are 14 residues in the CDR3. The germline CDR1 and CDR2 sequences are LNHDA and SQIVND (reference sequence). Trimming left V 3 bases short and J 0 bases short, with 9 bases between. In nucleotides, the CDR3 is TGTGCCAGTAGTATCGAGGCAGACTCCTACGAGCAGTACTTC. Amino acids: CASSIEADSYEQYF. The full variable domain, completed using reference TRBV19 and TRBJ2-7, is DGGITQSPKYLFRKEGQNVTLSCEQNLNHDAMYWYRQDPGQGLRLIYYSQIVNDFQKGDIAEGYSVSREKKESFPLTVTSAQKNPTAFYLCASSIEADSYEQYFGPGTRLTVT.

This clone has just one count. The chain couples TRBV7-3 to TRBJ2-2; TRBD2 is a possible D gene (5 bases). The V and J ends lost 2 bases and 7 bases respectively, with 11 bases between them. CDR1 is SGHTA, CDR2 FQGTGA, per germline. This CDR3 has 14 amino acids. The CDR3, as DNA: TGTGCCAGCAGCTTATTGGGAGCGGTCGGGGAGCTGTTTTTT. Its protein is CASSLLGAVGELFF.

The chain's CDR3 is CASSVVESSYNEQFF. CDR3 in DNA: TGTGCCAGCAGCGTAGTAGAGAGCTCCTACAATGAGCAGTTCTTC. The chain uses TRBV9 and TRBJ2-1; no firm D call. CDR3 size: 15 residues. Trimming stripped 0 bases from V and 0 bases from J, with 7 bases between. CDR1 is SGDLS, CDR2 YYNGEE, per germline.

The chain joins TRBV2 to TRBJ1-3; D gene unclear. The V end lost 6 bases, the J end lost 2 bases, and 14 bases lay between the germline ends. Germline V CDR1 and CDR2: SNHLY, FYNNEI. The CDR3 totals 15 residues. The CDR3 coding sequence is TGTGCCAGCAGGGCAACCTGGGGAGCTGGAAACACCATATATTTT. It encodes CASRATWGAGNTIYF.

The count of this clone is one. The chain couples TRBV28 to TRBJ2-5; the D gene is possibly TRBD2 (6 bases). With 2 bases removed from V and 2 bases from J, the gap between germline ends came to 15 bases. The CDR3 sequence is 16 residues long. Germline loops: CDR1 MDHEN, CDR2 SYDVKM. Here the CDR3 DNA reads TGTGCCAGCAGTTTAAGCAGGAGGGGAGGACAAGAGACCCAGTACTTC. As protein: CASSLSRRGGQETQYF.

This chain links TRBV19 with TRBJ1-2; TRBD1 might be the D (5 bases). Trimming pared 4 bases from V and 3 bases from J, leaving 15 bases between. CDR1 is LNHDA, CDR2 SQIVND, per germline (reference sequence). The CDR3 contains 15 residues. This CDR3 reads CASSTLLGGDYGYTF. CDR3 DNA sequence: TGTGCCAGTAGTACCCTCTTGGGGGGAGACTATGGCTACACCTTC.

This chain joins TRBV5-1 and TRBJ2-7, with D possibly TRBD2 on 6 matching bases. The ends were cut back, 4 bases at V and 7 bases at J, with 21 bases in the middle. The CDR3 runs to 15 residues. CDR1 is SGHRS, CDR2 YFSETQ, per germline. In DNA form, the CDR3 reads TGCGCCAGCAGCACCGGGGACTTATCTCTACGGGAGCAGTACTTC. This sequence encodes CASSTGDLSLREQYF.

This clone showed up just once. The gene calls are TRBV25-1 and TRBJ1-1; 8 nucleotides match TRBD1. Germline V gives CDR1 MGHDK, CDR2 SYGVNS. V shed 6 bases and J 5 bases; nucleotides not matched to a gene: 5. CDR3 length equals 13 residues. The CDR3 region is CASRGQGSTEAFF. The DNA of the CDR3 is TGTGCCAGCAGAGGACAGGGTTCTACTGAAGCTTTCTTT.

This rearrangement joins TRBV27 to TRBJ2-7; TRBD1 matches at 9 bases. The CDR3 has 16 residues. The junction had 12 bases not matched to a gene; V was cut back by 7 bases and J by 2 bases. Germline CDR1 reads MNHEY; CDR2 reads SMNVEV (reference sequence). The CDR3 is CASTISQGAKTYEQYF. The CDR3 region has the DNA TGTGCCAGCACAATCTCACAGGGGGCTAAAACCTACGAGCAGTACTTC.

This chain uses TRBV4-1 with TRBJ2-7; D is unclear. Trimming took off 2 bases at V and 2 bases at J, with 7 bases between the two ends. Germline V gene lookup returns CDR1 MGHRA and CDR2 YSYEKL. The CDR3 is 13 amino acids. The CDR3 coding sequence is TGCGCCAGCAGCCAAACTACTACCTACGAGCAGTACTTC. Translation gives CASSQTTTYEQYF.

The V gene is TRBV6-5, the J gene TRBJ1-2; D possibly corresponds to TRBD1 (6 bases). The V end was cut by 0 bases, the J end by 6 bases, with 8 bases between. Germline V gene lookup returns CDR1 MNHEY and CDR2 SVGAGI. This CDR3 contains 13 residues. Here the CDR3 reads CASSYSQGNGYTF. CDR3 coding DNA: TGTGCCAGCAGTTACTCACAGGGTAATGGCTACACCTTC.